Presented here are 30 T cell receptor beta chains from one specimen sequenced in a study of cytomegalovirus exposure and HLA in healthy donors. A multiplex PCR was run with 60 Vbeta primers and 13 Jbeta primers. Profiling relied on immunoSEQ multiplex PCR, and the TCRdb table lists in-frame clones only, not all of them. The data show 150,000 to 200,000 clones, with over 70% seen just once and 5% to 7% held by the top ten. The specimen sequenced was PBMCs. These TCRs come from a man in his forties or fifties in good health and CMV-seronegative.

This clone came up once. The rearrangement links TRBV11-2 to TRBJ2-7, with D tentatively TRBD2 (6 bases). The CDR3 covers 13 residues. CDR1 and CDR2 (germline): SGHAT, FQNNGV. Trimming shortened V by 8 bases and J by 5 bases, and 16 bases separated the two germline ends. The CDR3 DNA is TGTGCCAGCTCCCCGTCGGGGGTCGACGAGCAGTACTTC. The encoded protein is CASSPSGVDEQYF.

This chain connects TRBV12-5 to TRBJ1-5; D is possibly TRBD1 (5 bases). The germline V gene has CDR1 LGHNT and CDR2 FRNRAP. This CDR3 spans 14 amino acids. V lost 3 bases, J lost 3 bases, and 9 bases lay in between. The CDR3 sequence is CASGFGGVNQPQHF. The CDR3 DNA reads as TGTGCTAGTGGTTTCGGAGGGGTCAATCAGCCCCAGCATTTT. Full variable domain (outside the CDR3, taken from reference TRBV12-5 and TRBJ1-5): DARVTQTPRHKVTEMGQEVTMRCQPILGHNTVFWYRQTMMQGLELLAYFRNRAPLDDSGMPKDRFSAEMPDATLATLKIQPSEPRDSAVYFCASGFGGVNQPQHFGDGTRLSIL.

The rearrangement joins TRBV5-3 to TRBJ1-2, with a weak D call TRBD1 (5 bases). TRBV5-3 is assigned to the ORF class and has an uncertain function. V dropped 6 bases and J dropped 8 bases, with 17 bases sitting between them. There are 13 residues in the CDR3. In DNA form, the CDR3 reads TGTGCCAGAACCACGGGGGTAAAGGGAGGCTACACCTTC. Translated, it gives CARTTGVKGGYTF.

The chain employs TRBV16 and TRBJ1-5; weak D call: TRBD1 (5 bases). The CDR3 consists of 13 residues. The V end lost 1 base, the J end lost 7 bases, and 8 bases lay between the germline ends. Germline V gene sequence: CDR1 KGHSY, CDR2 FQNENV. As DNA, the CDR3 is TGTGCCAGCAGCCAATGGCAGGGCCAGCCCCAGCATTTT. The encoded protein is CASSQWQGQPQHF.

The rearrangement uses TRBV19 and TRBJ2-6; D not resolved. CDR1 and CDR2 from the germline V gene are LNHDA and SQIVND (reference sequence). The CDR3 extends over 17 amino acids. Trimming removed 3 bases at V and 0 bases at J, with 12 bases between. The CDR3: CASSIETTSSGANVLTF. In DNA form, the CDR3 reads TGTGCCAGTAGTATCGAGACAACAAGCTCTGGGGCCAACGTCCTGACTTTC.

This clone has just one count. This chain uses TRBV7-2 with TRBJ2-7; D gene unclear. This CDR3 contains 14 residues. Trimming cost V 1 base and J 4 bases, with 11 bases left between them. From germline, CDR1 is SGHTA and CDR2 FQGNSA. The CDR3 spells CASSLVLAGYEQYF. The CDR3 DNA follows: TGTGCCAGCAGCTTAGTTCTCGCCGGTTACGAGCAGTACTTC.

The chain combines TRBV18 with TRBJ1-6, with 9 bases matching TRBD1. Germline lookup yields CDR1 KGHSH and CDR2 LQKENI. Losses at the gene ends were 4 bases for V and 9 bases for J; bases not matched to a gene: 7. CDR3 length: 15 amino acids. CDR3 DNA: TGTGCCAGCTCACTAATACAGGGGGCGGTTTCACCCCTCCACTTT. This gives the protein CASSLIQGAVSPLHF.

This clone was observed a single time. The V gene is TRBV7-7, the J gene TRBJ2-3, with TRBD2 identical over 7 bases. The V segment lost 0 bases and the J segment 4 bases; nucleotides outside the gene matches: 4. This CDR3 has 15 residues. CDR1 SSHAT and CDR2 FNYEAQ come from the germline V gene (reference sequence). CDR3 nucleotides: TGTGCCAGCAGCTTAGCGAGTGCGGGGGCAGATACGCAGTATTTT. It yields the protein CASSLASAGADTQYF.

The rearrangement joins TRBV27 to TRBJ1-1, with unresolved D. Trimming cost V 6 bases and J 2 bases, with 10 bases left between them. Per the germline V gene, CDR1 is MNHEY and CDR2 is SMNVEV (reference sequence). The CDR3 consists of 13 residues. The CDR3 loop reads CASSPDTNTEAFF. The CDR3 nucleotides read TGTGCCAGCAGCCCAGACACAAACACTGAAGCTTTCTTT.

This clone came up a few times. The genes are TRBV29-1 and TRBJ2-2, with TRBD1 identical over 9 bases. V lost 7 bases, J lost 0 bases, and 3 bases stayed unmatched. The germline V gene has CDR1 SQVTM and CDR2 ANQGSEA. The CDR3 is 14 amino acids. This CDR3 reads CSAGQGTNTGELFF. The DNA of the CDR3 is TGCAGCGCCGGACAGGGGACGAACACCGGGGAGCTGTTTTTT.

The gene calls are TRBV10-1 and TRBJ1-4; 7 nucleotides agree with TRBD1. CDR1 WNHNN and CDR2 SYGVQD come from the germline V gene (reference sequence). V was pared by 7 bases and J by 0 bases, with 11 bases of the junction left unmatched. CDR3 size: 17 residues. The CDR3 reads CASNPKGGETTNEKLFF. DNA of the CDR3: TGCGCCAGCAACCCTAAAGGGGGCGAGACAACTAATGAAAAACTGTTTTTT.

This clone turned up a few times. CDR3 bases: TGCGCCAGCAGCCAAGACCAGGGATACACTGAAGCTTTCTTT. It yields the protein CASSQDQGYTEAFF. The chain is built from TRBV4-3 and TRBJ1-1, with D possibly matching TRBD1 (5 bases). CDR3 length: 14 residues. CDR1 is LGHNA, CDR2 YSLEER, per germline. V was trimmed by 0 bases and J by 3 bases, leaving 8 bases between them.

This rearrangement joins TRBV7-9 to TRBJ1-3, with D hard to call. V shed 2 bases and J shed 2 bases, with 13 bases lying between them. The CDR3 spans 16 residues. Germline CDR1 SEHNR, CDR2 FQNEAQ (reference sequence). The CDR3 spells CASSLLYVSAGNTIYF. The CDR3 bases are TGTGCCAGCAGCTTATTATATGTCAGCGCTGGAAACACCATATATTTT.

This chain joins TRBV6-5 and TRBJ2-3, with TRBD2 matching 9 bases. Germline loops: CDR1 MNHEY, CDR2 SVGAGI. The J segment lost 1 base and the V segment lost 10 bases, leaving 3 bases of the junction unmatched. The CDR3 is 13 amino acids. The CDR3 reads CATRTSGTDTQYF. The DNA of the CDR3 is TGTGCCACCAGGACTAGCGGCACAGATACGCAGTATTTT.

V is TRBV9 and J is TRBJ1-1; TRBD1 might be the D (5 bases). Trimming pared 4 bases from V and 4 bases from J, leaving 14 bases between. The length of the CDR3 is 14 residues. The germline gives CDR1 SGDLS, CDR2 YYNGEE. CDR3 sequence (DNA): TGTGCCAGCAGCCTGTTATCCAGGGTCACTGAAGCTTTCTTT. It translates to CASSLLSRVTEAFF.

The V gene is TRBV27, the J gene TRBJ2-7, with 9 bases aligning to TRBD1. The junction had 11 bases not matched to a gene; V was cut back by 2 bases and J by 6 bases. The germline CDR1 and CDR2 sequences are MNHEY and SMNVEV (reference sequence). This CDR3 spans 16 amino acids. CDR3 in amino acids: CASSLQRGTGPIEQYF. Here the CDR3 DNA reads TGTGCCAGCAGTTTACAGAGGGGGACAGGGCCCATCGAGCAGTACTTC.

The chain couples TRBV5-5 to TRBJ2-7; TRBD1 might be the D (5 bases). The CDR3 has 18 amino acids. V was cut by 1 base and J by 2 bases, with 22 bases left in between. Germline V gene sequence: CDR1 SGHKS, CDR2 YYEKEE (reference sequence). The chain's CDR3 is CASSLSQGGSGPTYEQYF. CDR3 DNA sequence: TGTGCCAGCAGCTTGTCTCAGGGCGGTTCCGGGCCCACCTACGAGCAGTACTTC.

The chain couples TRBV2 to TRBJ1-2; weak D call: TRBD1 (5 bases). Looked up from germline, CDR1 is SNHLY and CDR2 is FYNNEI. The V end lost 3 bases, the J end lost 7 bases, and 9 bases lay between the germline ends. This CDR3 is 12 amino acids long. The CDR3 DNA sequence: TGTGCCAGCAGTGATGCGGGACTTGGCTACACCTTC. The encoded protein is CASSDAGLGYTF.

The rearrangement joins TRBV27 to TRBJ1-2; TRBD1 matches at 8 bases. The germline gives CDR1 MNHEY, CDR2 SMNVEV (reference sequence). The CDR3 loop spans 13 amino acids. J was trimmed by 7 bases and V by 5 bases; bases with no gene match: 6. CDR3: CASSPGQGRGYTF. CDR3 DNA: TGTGCCAGCAGTCCCGGACAGGGTCGTGGCTACACCTTC.

The chain couples TRBV7-2 to TRBJ2-7; TRBD2 matches at 9 bases. V dropped 6 bases and J dropped 6; count of bases not matched to a gene: 12. The CDR3 extends over 15 amino acids. Germline CDR1 is SGHTA and CDR2 is FQGNSA. CDR3 DNA sequence: TGTGCCAGCAGTTACAATAGCGGGAGTTTCGGCGAGCAGTACTTC. Translated, it gives CASSYNSGSFGEQYF.

This clone was recorded once. The chain has TRBV6-5 and TRBJ2-7; 9 bases align to TRBD1. Germline CDR1 and CDR2: MNHEY and SVGAGI. The CDR3 has 15 residues. Losses at the gene ends were 5 bases for V and 3 bases for J; bases not matched to a gene: 8. CDR3 region: CASSPGTGTYYEQYF. CDR3 sequence (DNA): TGTGCCAGCAGTCCTGGGACAGGGACGTACTACGAGCAGTACTTC.

This chain joins TRBV19 and TRBJ2-3; 10 nucleotides match TRBD2. Germline CDR1 LNHDA, CDR2 SQIVND (reference sequence). The V and J ends lost 4 bases and 7 bases, in that order; junction bases with no gene match: 11. The CDR3 is 16 residues long. The CDR3 bases are TGTGCCAGTAGTAACAGCGGGAGGGACGGTTTGTATACGCAGTATTTT. Protein product: CASSNSGRDGLYTQYF.

This chain joins TRBV13 and TRBJ1-6; TRBD1 aligns across 7 bases. CDR1 is PRHDT, CDR2 FYEKMQ, per germline (reference sequence). V lost 0 bases, J lost 9 bases, and 8 bases stayed unmatched. This CDR3 comprises 16 residues. CDR3 region: CASSLGRLAGGSPLHF. In DNA form, the CDR3 reads TGTGCCAGCAGCTTAGGCCGTCTGGCAGGGGGTTCACCCCTCCACTTT.

The chain recombines TRBV5-6 with TRBJ2-1, with TRBD2 identical over 10 bases. CDR3 size: 16 residues. V shed 5 bases and J 5 bases; nucleotides not matched to a gene: 10. CDR1 is SGHDT, CDR2 YYEEEE, per germline. The DNA of the CDR3 is TGTGCCAGCAGTCAAGTCCCGGGACTAGCGAACAATGAGCAGTTCTTC. Residues: CASSQVPGLANNEQFF.

This clone showed up just once. V gene TRBV5-1 combines with J gene TRBJ2-5; a weak D match, TRBD1 (5 bases). The CDR3 covers 14 residues. V was trimmed by 0 bases and J by 4 bases, leaving 10 bases between them. Germline-derived CDR1 and CDR2 are SGHRS and YFSETQ. In DNA form, the CDR3 reads TGCGCCAGCAGCTTGGGACAGAACGGAGAGACCCAGTACTTC. This translates into CASSLGQNGETQYF.

This chain links TRBV2 with TRBJ1-2; tentatively, D is TRBD1 (6 bases). The CDR3 runs 13 residues. V lost 1 base and J 3 bases, leaving 6 bases between the germline ends. The germline V gene has CDR1 SNHLY and CDR2 FYNNEI. The CDR3 spells CASSEDRDYGYTF. The CDR3, as DNA: TGTGCCAGCAGTGAAGACAGGGACTATGGCTACACCTTC.

The V gene is TRBV9, the J gene TRBJ2-1, with 8 bases aligning to TRBD2. The V and J ends lost 2 bases and 7 bases, in that order; junction bases with no gene match: 8. The CDR3 has 15 residues. Germline V gene lookup returns CDR1 SGDLS and CDR2 YYNGEE. The DNA of the CDR3 is TGTGCCAGCAGCGTGAGCGGGGGACCAGGGAATGAGCAGTTCTTC. Protein product: CASSVSGGPGNEQFF.

J is TRBJ2-5 and V is TRBV7-9; maybe TRBD2 (6 bases). TRBJ2-7 explains the end of the DNA better; the J call may be wrong. CDR1 and CDR2 (germline): SEHNR, FQNEAQ (reference sequence). The CDR3 totals 14 residues. The CDR3 sequence: CASSQGLKRYEQYF. In DNA form, the CDR3 reads TGTGCCAGCAGCCAAGGACTAAAACGCTACGAGCAGTACTTC.

This clone was found once. J is TRBJ2-5 and V is TRBV7-2; a weak D match, TRBD2 (6 bases). Trimming removed 5 bases from V and 11 bases from J, with 21 bases in between. Germline V gives CDR1 SGHTA, CDR2 FQGNSA. This CDR3 spans 14 amino acids. The CDR3 loop is CASSIPGTPFEQYF. The CDR3 nucleotides read TGTGCCAGCAGCATACCCGGGACTCCTTTTGAGCAGTACTTC.

V gene TRBV18 combines with J gene TRBJ1-2; D not resolved. The CDR3 runs to 13 residues. Germline V lookup: CDR1 KGHSH, CDR2 LQKENI. The V and J ends lost 2 bases and 8 bases respectively, with 12 bases between them. The CDR3 protein is CASSPIGSDGYTF. CDR3 nucleotides: TGTGCCAGCTCACCAATCGGGTCTGACGGCTACACCTTC.